This T cell receptor beta chain was obtained from a study of blood T cells in healthy people across ages. Overall study: In model experiments, template switching was able to capture about one barcoded beta molecule for every two T cells that were present.

Study-wide results and limits: Across the age range, TCR beta diversity per million T cells fell in a roughly linear way.

This clonotype was found a few times. The antigen remains undetermined. V was cut by 0 bases and J by 5 bases, with 10 bases left in between. This CDR3 region has 14 residues. CDR1 MNHEY and CDR2 SVGAGI come from the germline V gene. Through a sample-barcoded 5' primer and a J-beta primer mix, a second PCR was run for about 7 to 12 cycles. Each CDR3 protein gets one entry after TCRdb re-called the 5' RACE reads with MiXCR. The data show some 890,000 distinct CDR3 sequences, about 29% seen once. The same sample was also studied in work on T cells of mothers and their children.

The receptor comes from a woman in her thirties or forties in good health. The chain links TRBV6-5 to TRBJ1-2; TRBD1 might be the D (5 bases). Sequencing was performed on blood. CDR3 nucleotides: TGTGCCAGCAGTTACTCGTTGGACACATATGGCTACACCTTC. This translates into CASSYSLDTYGYTF.